This T cell receptor beta chain comes out of a study of cytomegalovirus exposure and HLA in healthy donors (dated by TCRdb to the late 2010s). Study-wide context: The 666 repertoires of the first cohort and the approximately 110 validation repertoires were produced on the same platform, according to a later analysis. The study aimed to test whether cataloging public T cell receptors could reveal signatures of past pathogen exposure. Besides the first cohort of approximately 710 subjects, a separate validation cohort made up of over a hundred different subjects was used. The study combined high-throughput TCR immunosequencing, statistical association of individual TCRs with disease status, and machine learning to predict cytomegalovirus infection status. The paper's findings and limits, for the study overall: Subsequent analysis determined that TCRs grouped into clusters in the first cohort also showed a tendency toward co-occurrence across the 130 or so validation repertoires, and 90% to 95% of cluster scores exceeded 0. The classifier was reported to diagnose cytomegalovirus status with high specificity and sensitivity in both the original and validation cohorts. A few of the identified cytomegalovirus-associated TCR beta chains were confirmed in vitro to be specific for cytomegalovirus antigens. The study listed 150 to 200 TCR beta chains as associated with cytomegalovirus. A later analysis had no HLA typing for the validation cohort, so co-occurrence there was scored across all 120 repertoires. Most TCR sequences were observed very rarely across donors, whereas some public TCRs were present in many individuals. According to the authors, the approach could potentially be generalized to other disease states and immunological phenotypes.

The CDR3 runs 13 amino acids, cysteine and phenylalanine included. Only the CDR3 DNA is retained, 39 bases long and in frame from the first base. Here V drops 7 bases and J drops 0 bases, and the junction holds 4 bases not matched to any gene. As encoded in the germline V gene, CDR1 is SQVTM while CDR2 is ANQGSEA. Libraries were prepared through the immunoSEQ multiplex PCR assay. The study's own analysis went as follows. A statistical classification framework was developed to diagnose cytomegalovirus status using the catalog of TCR beta chain sequences. Drawn from immuneACCESS, this table holds only the in-frame rearrangements with V and J called that TCRdb kept. Clones are partly lost; checked studies trace under half to an unresolved V gene and leave the rest unexplained. V, J and clone size derive from that table, while D and trimming were established from the DNA sequence. Present in this sample are tens of thousands of clones, approximately 88% of which were seen just once. The leading ten clones occupy around 1.2% of the sample.

On this clone itself: Its antigen remains undetermined. It has no much larger one-base neighbor in the sample; base qualities were not kept.

Separate from the approximately 690-subject first cohort, the validation cohort of roughly 130 subjects was the group to which the donors belonged. The TCR comes from a woman between 18 and 30 years old in good health and CMV-seronegative. The sample taken for sequencing was PBMCs. The sequence joins TRBV29-1 to TRBJ2-3, with 7 bases in between that match TRBD1. The CDR3 in this case is CSADRVSTDTQYF. The DNA sequence follows: TGCAGCGCTGACAGGGTGAGCACAGATACGCAGTATTTT.